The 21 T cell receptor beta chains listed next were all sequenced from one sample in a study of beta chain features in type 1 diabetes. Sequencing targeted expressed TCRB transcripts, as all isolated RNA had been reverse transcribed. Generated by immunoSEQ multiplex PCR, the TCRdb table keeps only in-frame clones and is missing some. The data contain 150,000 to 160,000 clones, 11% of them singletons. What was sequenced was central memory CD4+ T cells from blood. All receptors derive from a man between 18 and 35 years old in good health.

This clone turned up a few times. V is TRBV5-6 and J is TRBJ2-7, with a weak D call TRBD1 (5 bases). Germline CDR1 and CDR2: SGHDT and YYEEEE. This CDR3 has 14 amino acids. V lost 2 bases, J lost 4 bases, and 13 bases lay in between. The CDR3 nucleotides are TGTGCCAGCAGCTTCGAACAGGTTCTTTACGAGCAGTACTTC. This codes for CASSFEQVLYEQYF.

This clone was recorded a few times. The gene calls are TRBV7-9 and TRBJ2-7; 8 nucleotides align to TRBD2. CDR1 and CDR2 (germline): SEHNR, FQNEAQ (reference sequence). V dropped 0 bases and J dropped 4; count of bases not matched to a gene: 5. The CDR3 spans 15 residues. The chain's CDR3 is CASSLAGLAVYEQYF. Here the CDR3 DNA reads TGTGCCAGCAGCTTAGCTGGACTAGCTGTTTACGAGCAGTACTTC.

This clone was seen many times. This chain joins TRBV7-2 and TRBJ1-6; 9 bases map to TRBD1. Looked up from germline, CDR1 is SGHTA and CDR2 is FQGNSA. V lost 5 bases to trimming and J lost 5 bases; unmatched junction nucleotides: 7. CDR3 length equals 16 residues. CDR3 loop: CASSQDRGENNSPLHF. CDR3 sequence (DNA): TGTGCCAGCAGCCAAGACAGGGGGGAAAATAATTCACCCCTCCACTTT.

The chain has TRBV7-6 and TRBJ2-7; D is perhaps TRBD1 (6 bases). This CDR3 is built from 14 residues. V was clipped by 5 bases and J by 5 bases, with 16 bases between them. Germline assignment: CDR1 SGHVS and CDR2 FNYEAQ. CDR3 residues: CASSVTGLKNEQYF. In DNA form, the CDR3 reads TGTGCCAGCAGCGTTACAGGGTTGAAGAACGAGCAGTACTTC.

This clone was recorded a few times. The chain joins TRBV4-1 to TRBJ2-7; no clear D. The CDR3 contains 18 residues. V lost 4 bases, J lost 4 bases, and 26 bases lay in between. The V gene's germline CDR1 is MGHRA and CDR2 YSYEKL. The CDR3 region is CASSPSLPGVNFLYEQYF. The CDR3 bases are TGCGCCAGCAGCCCATCGTTGCCTGGTGTCAATTTCTTGTACGAGCAGTACTTC.

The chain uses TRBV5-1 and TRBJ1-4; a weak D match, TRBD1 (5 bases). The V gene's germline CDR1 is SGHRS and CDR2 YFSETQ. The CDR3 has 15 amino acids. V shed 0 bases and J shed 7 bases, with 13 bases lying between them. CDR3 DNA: TGCGCCAGCAGCTTGGGCCGACAGCGGGGTGAAAAACTGTTTTTT. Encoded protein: CASSLGRQRGEKLFF.

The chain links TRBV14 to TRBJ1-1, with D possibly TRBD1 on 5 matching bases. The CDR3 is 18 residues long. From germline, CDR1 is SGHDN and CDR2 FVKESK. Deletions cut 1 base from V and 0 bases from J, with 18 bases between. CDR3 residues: CASSQGKEAGRMNTEAFF. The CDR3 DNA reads TGTGCCAGCAGCCAAGGGAAGGAGGCAGGGCGAATGAACACTGAAGCTTTCTTT. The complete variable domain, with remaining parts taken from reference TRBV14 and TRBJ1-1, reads EAGVTQFPSHSVIEKGQTVTLRCDPISGHDNLYWYRRVMGKEIKFLLHFVKESKQDESGMPNNRFLAERTGGTYSTLKVQPAELEDSGVYFCASSQGKEAGRMNTEAFFGQGTRLTVV.

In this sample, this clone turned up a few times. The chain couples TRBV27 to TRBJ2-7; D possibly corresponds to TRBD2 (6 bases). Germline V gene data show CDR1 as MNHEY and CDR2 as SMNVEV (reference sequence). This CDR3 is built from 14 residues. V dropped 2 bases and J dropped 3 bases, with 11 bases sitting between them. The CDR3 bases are TGTGCCAGCAGTTTAAGCGGGCTGGGCTACGAGCAGTACTTC. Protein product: CASSLSGLGYEQYF.

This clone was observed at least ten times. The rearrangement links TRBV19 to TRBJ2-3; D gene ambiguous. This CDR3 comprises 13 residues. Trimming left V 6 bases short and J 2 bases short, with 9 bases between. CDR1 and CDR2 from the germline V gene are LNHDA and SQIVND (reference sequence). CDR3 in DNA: TGTGCCAGTAGGAGCGCGGCCACAGATACGCAGTATTTT. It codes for CASRSAATDTQYF.

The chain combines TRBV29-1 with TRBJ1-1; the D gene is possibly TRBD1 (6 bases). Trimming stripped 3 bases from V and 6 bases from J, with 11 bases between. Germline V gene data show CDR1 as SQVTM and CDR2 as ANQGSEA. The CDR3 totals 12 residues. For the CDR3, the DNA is TGCAGCGTTGATAGGGGGACCCCTGAAGCTTTCTTT. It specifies CSVDRGTPEAFF.

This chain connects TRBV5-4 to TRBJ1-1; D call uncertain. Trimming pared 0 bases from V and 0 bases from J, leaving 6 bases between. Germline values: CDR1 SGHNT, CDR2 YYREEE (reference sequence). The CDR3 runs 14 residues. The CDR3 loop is CASSLGRVNTEAFF. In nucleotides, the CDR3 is TGTGCCAGCAGCTTGGGACGGGTGAACACTGAAGCTTTCTTT.

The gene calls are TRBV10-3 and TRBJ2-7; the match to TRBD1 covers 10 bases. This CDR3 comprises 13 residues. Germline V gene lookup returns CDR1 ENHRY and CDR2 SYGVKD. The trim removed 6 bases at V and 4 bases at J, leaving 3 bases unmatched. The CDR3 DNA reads TGTGCCATCAGATCGGGACAGGGGTACGAGCAGTACTTC. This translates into CAIRSGQGYEQYF.

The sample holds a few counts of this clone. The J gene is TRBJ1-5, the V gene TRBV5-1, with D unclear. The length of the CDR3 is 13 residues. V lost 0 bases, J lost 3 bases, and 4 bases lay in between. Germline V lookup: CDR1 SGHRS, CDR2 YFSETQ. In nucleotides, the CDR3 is TGCGCCAGCAGCTTGGACAACAATCAGCCCCAGCATTTT. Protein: CASSLDNNQPQHF. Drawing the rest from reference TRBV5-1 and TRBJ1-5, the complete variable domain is KAGVTQTPRYLIKTRGQQVTLSCSPISGHRSVSWYQQTPGQGLQFLFEYFSETQRNKGNFPGRFSGRQFSNSRSEMNVSTLELGDSALYLCASSLDNNQPQHFGDGTRLSIL.

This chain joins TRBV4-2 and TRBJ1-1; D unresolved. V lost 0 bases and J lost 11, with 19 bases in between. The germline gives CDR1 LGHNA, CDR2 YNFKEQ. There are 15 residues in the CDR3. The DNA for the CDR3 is TGTGCCAGCAGCCAAGAGAATGCGGGCGGGCCCGGGGCTTTCTTT. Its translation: CASSQENAGGPGAFF.

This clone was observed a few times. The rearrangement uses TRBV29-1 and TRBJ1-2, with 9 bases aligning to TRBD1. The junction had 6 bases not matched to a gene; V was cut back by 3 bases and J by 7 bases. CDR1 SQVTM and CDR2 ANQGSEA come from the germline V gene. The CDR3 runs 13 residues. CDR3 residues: CSVEGQGATGYTF. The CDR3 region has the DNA TGCAGCGTTGAGGGACAGGGAGCGACTGGCTACACCTTC.

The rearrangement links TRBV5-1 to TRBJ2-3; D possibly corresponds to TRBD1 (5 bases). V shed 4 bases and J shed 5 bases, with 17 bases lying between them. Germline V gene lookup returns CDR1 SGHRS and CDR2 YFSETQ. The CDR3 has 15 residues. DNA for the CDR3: TGCGCCAGCAGCCGGACATATGATCGAGGAGATACGCAGTATTTT. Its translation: CASSRTYDRGDTQYF.

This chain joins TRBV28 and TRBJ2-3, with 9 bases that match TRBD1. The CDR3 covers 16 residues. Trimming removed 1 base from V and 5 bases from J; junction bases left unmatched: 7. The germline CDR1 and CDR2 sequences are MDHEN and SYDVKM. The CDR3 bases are TGTGCCAGCAGTTTATTCGGACAGGGGAGAGGAGATACGCAGTATTTT. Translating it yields CASSLFGQGRGDTQYF.

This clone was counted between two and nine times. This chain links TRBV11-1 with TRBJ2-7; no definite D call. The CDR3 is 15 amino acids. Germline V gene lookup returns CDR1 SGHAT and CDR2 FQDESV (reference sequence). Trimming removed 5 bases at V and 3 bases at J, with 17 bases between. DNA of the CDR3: TGTGCCAGCAGCGCGCTCAGCACGGTCGGCTACGAGCAGTACTTC. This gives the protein CASSALSTVGYEQYF.

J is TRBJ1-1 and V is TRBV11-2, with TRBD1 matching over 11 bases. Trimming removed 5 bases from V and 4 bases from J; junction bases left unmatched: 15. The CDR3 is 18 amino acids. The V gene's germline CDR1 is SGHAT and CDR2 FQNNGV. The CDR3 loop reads CASSRPVGQGAGSTEAFF. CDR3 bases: TGTGCCAGCAGCCGCCCGGTCGGACAGGGGGCGGGGAGCACTGAAGCTTTCTTT.

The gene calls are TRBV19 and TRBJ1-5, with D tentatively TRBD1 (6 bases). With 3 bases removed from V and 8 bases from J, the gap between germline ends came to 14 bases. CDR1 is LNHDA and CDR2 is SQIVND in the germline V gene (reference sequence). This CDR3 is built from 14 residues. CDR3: CASSIARGGEPQHF. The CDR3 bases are TGTGCCAGTAGTATCGCGCGAGGGGGAGAGCCCCAGCATTTT. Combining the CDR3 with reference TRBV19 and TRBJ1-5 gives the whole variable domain DGGITQSPKYLFRKEGQNVTLSCEQNLNHDAMYWYRQDPGQGLRLIYYSQIVNDFQKGDIAEGYSVSREKKESFPLTVTSAQKNPTAFYLCASSIARGGEPQHFGDGTRLSIL.

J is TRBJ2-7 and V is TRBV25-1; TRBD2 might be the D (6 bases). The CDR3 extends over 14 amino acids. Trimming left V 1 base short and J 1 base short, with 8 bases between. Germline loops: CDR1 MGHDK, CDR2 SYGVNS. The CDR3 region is CASSEWRESYEQYF. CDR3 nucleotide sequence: TGTGCCAGCAGTGAATGGCGGGAATCCTACGAGCAGTACTTC.